A selection of T cell receptor beta chains follows, all from one sample in a study of siplizumab effects on memory and regulatory T cells. No antigens are known for them. Assay used: immunoSEQ multiplex PCR; TCRdb lists only in-frame clones, some missing. Among fewer than 8,500 clones, about two fifths were seen once, and the ten largest hold about 5.9%. Sequenced: CFSE-low (dividing) CD8+ T cells sorted from an allogeneic mixed lymphocyte reaction. The source is a human donor in good health; the cells came from an allogeneic mixed lymphocyte reaction. Both conserved end residues are part of each CDR3. Fields, in order: D gene, V gene, clone size, J gene, CDR3 DNA, CDR3 protein. A D gene is named only where the DNA matches it firmly. Where a row states a size, it is once, few, many or the class of an expanded clone; other rows omit it.

TRBD1	TRBV7-6	-	TRBJ2-7	TGTGCCAGCGGACAGGCCCCCGCCTACGAGCAGTACTTC	CASGQAPAYEQYF
TRBD2	TRBV4-3	medium-sized	TRBJ2-7	TGCGCCAGCAGCCAAGGACTAGCGGGCTACGAGCAGTACTTC	CASSQGLAGYEQYF
-	TRBV14	once	TRBJ1-4	TGTGCCAGCAGCCAAGTGTGGTCCGGAAAACTGTTTTTT	CASSQVWSGKLFF
-	TRBV7-9	-	TRBJ2-5	TGTGCCAGCAGCTTAGTCTCGGAGCGGCAAGAGACCCAGTACTTC	CASSLVSERQETQYF
-	TRBV28	-	TRBJ2-1	TGTGCCAGCAGCTCTATGGGCTACGACCACAGTGAGCAGTTCTTC	CASSSMGYDHSEQFF
TRBD1	TRBV7-9	-	TRBJ1-4	TGTGCCAGCAGCGACCGGACAGGGAATGAAAAACTGTTTTTT	CASSDRTGNEKLFF
TRBD2	TRBV19	-	TRBJ2-7	TGTGCCAGTAGTATAGGACTAGCGGGAGTCGAGCAGTACTTC	CASSIGLAGVEQYF
-	TRBV5-4	once	TRBJ2-1	TGTGCCAGCAGCCAAGATGTAGTAGCGAATGAGCAGTTCTTC	CASSQDVVANEQFF
-	TRBV19	few	TRBJ2-7	TGTGCCAGTGGGCCCCCCCTCGAGCAGTACTTC	CASGPPLEQYF
-	TRBV30	-	TRBJ2-7	TGTGCCTGGAGTGTAAGACATCCCTACGAGCAGTACTTC	CAWSVRHPYEQYF
-	TRBV4-3	-	TRBJ1-5	TGCGCCAGCAGCCATGCAATCAATCAGCCCCAGCATTTT	CASSHAINQPQHF